This T cell receptor (beta chain) was sequenced in a study of T cells after yellow fever vaccination. At the level of the study: It was with CD3, CD45RA, CCR7 and CD95 that the EM, EMRA, CM and Tscm memory subsets were sorted. Low-cell-number fractions underwent preparation using SMART-Seq v4 Ultra Low Input. Points from the study as a whole: Most clones from primary vaccination were detected again post-booster (just under 97% CD4, around 88% CD8).

By 5'RACE template switching, TCR cDNA was produced, with a universal primer site and UMIs added in the process. TCRdb re-called the 5' RACE reads with MiXCR, one entry per CDR3 protein. The sample holds a few thousand distinct CDR3 sequences, around 8% seen once. By sample share, this clonotype is medium-sized (0.01 to 0.1%). CDR1 SGHDN and CDR2 FVKESK come from the germline V gene. The CDR3 extends over 14 amino acids. Trimming cost V 2 bases and J 4 bases, with 11 bases left between them. The chain couples TRBV14 to TRBJ1-1; a weak D match, TRBD1 (5 bases). The sequence derives from a man aged 25-45 years who received the YFV17D yellow fever vaccine. This sample comprised PBMCs, either bulk or a sorted T-cell subset (CD4+, CD8+, memory, or dextramer-sorted; not recorded which), obtained 15 days after the yellow fever booster vaccination. The CDR3, as DNA: TGTGCCAGCAGCCAAATGGAAAGGGGCACTGAAGCTTTCTTT. It yields the protein CASSQMERGTEAFF. The full variable domain, with the rest looked up from reference TRBV14 and TRBJ1-1, is EAGVTQFPSHSVIEKGQTVTLRCDPISGHDNLYWYRRVMGKEIKFLLHFVKESKQDESGMPNNRFLAERTGGTYSTLKVQPAELEDSGVYFCASSQMERGTEAFFGQGTRLTVV.